This T cell receptor beta chain is from a study of graft-versus-host responses after intestinal transplantation. V gave up 5 bases and J gave up 0 bases, with 7 bases separating them. There are 14 residues in the CDR3. Germline V gene sequence: CDR1 PRHDT, CDR2 FYEKMQ (reference sequence). TCRdb keeps only in-frame clones here, not all; method: immunoSEQ multiplex PCR. The sample shows about 97,000 clones, more than 80% of them seen only once. The clonotype comes from a human patient who received an intestinal transplant, so some T cells may come from the graft donor. The chain has TRBV13 and TRBJ1-4, with D hard to call. Sequencing used PBMCs, obtained about 450 days after intestinal transplant. The CDR3 region has the DNA TGTGCCAGCAGCCGTAGGGCAACTAATGAAAAACTGTTTTTT. As protein: CASSRRATNEKLFF. The full variable domain, completed using reference TRBV13 and TRBJ1-4, is AAGVIQSPRHLIKEKRETATLKCYPIPRHDTVYWYQQGPGQDPQFLISFYEKMQSDKGSIPDRFSAQQFSDYHSELNMSSLELGDSALYFCASSRRATNEKLFFGSGTQLSVL.